One and the same sample provided the 12 T cell receptor beta chains below, sequenced in a study of blood T cell repertoires in COVID-19. Measured with immunoSEQ multiplex PCR; TCRdb has only the in-frame clones, and not every one. This sample has about 410,000 clones; roughly 90% occur once, and the top ten carry less than 2%. Sequencing was done on a sample of peripheral blood. The receptors shown here come from a woman between 40 and 55 years old with COVID-19, enrolled during active disease.

On this clone itself: Germline and junction disagree at one end, which may indicate a read error. The V and J genes are TRBV5-1 and TRBJ1-2, with TRBD1 matching over 10 bases. The germline V gene encodes CDR1 SGHRS and CDR2 YFSETQ. This CDR3 has 16 amino acids. CDR3 sequence (DNA): TGCGCCCGCAGCGGGGGGACAGGGGCCGGACCAGGGGGCTACACCTTC. Its protein product is CARSGGTGAGPGGYTF.

This sequence joins TRBV7-2 and TRBJ2-5; 11 bases line up with TRBD2. Germline V gene sequence: CDR1 SGHTA, CDR2 FQGNSA. The CDR3 consists of 15 residues. V lost 2 bases, J lost 4 bases, and 3 bases stayed unmatched. The CDR3 DNA reads TGTGCCAGCAGCTTATTAGCGGGAGGGGGAGAGACCCAGTACTTC. Protein product: CASSLLAGGGETQYF.

The V gene is TRBV18, the J gene TRBJ1-1, with D hard to call. Germline assignment: CDR1 KGHSH and CDR2 LQKENI. The CDR3 has 14 residues. Trimming shortened V by 2 bases and J by 1 base, and 8 bases separated the two germline ends. The CDR3 region is CASSPIRGNTEAFF. DNA for the CDR3: TGTGCCAGCTCACCAATCCGGGGGAACACTGAAGCTTTCTTT.

CDR3 nucleotides: TGTGCCAGCAGCTTTGCTAACTCTGGAAACACCATATATTTT. Amino acid sequence: CASSFANSGNTIYF. This chain uses TRBV7-2 with TRBJ1-3, with no clear D. CDR1 is SGHTA, CDR2 FQGNSA, per germline. Trimming cost V 3 bases and J 0 bases, with 6 bases left between them. The CDR3 is 14 amino acids.

The chain employs TRBV28 and TRBJ1-6; no reliable D call. The CDR3 consists of 12 residues. Between the trimmed V and J ends, which lost 8 bases and 5 bases, there was a span of 7 bases. The germline V gene encodes CDR1 MDHEN and CDR2 SYDVKM. The CDR3 is CASLSNNSPLHF. The CDR3 nucleotides read TGTGCCAGCTTAAGCAATAATTCACCCCTCCACTTT.

J is TRBJ1-2 and V is TRBV5-6, with D possibly being TRBD1 (6 bases). The CDR3 consists of 15 residues. CDR1 and CDR2 (germline): SGHDT, YYEEEE. Trimming cost V 0 bases and J 4 bases, with 13 bases left between them. CDR3 residues: CASSLATGPTYGYTF. CDR3 coding DNA: TGTGCCAGCAGCTTGGCAACAGGGCCTACCTATGGCTACACCTTC.

The chain recombines TRBV6-2 or TRBV6-3 with TRBJ1-6, with D uncertain. Trimming left V 6 bases short and J 7 bases short, with 7 bases between. The CDR3 spans 12 residues. Germline V gives CDR1 MNHEY, CDR2 SVGEGT. The CDR3 DNA is TGTGCCAGCAGCGAGAGAAATTCACCCCTCCACTTT. Protein: CASSERNSPLHF.

The chain joins TRBV18 to TRBJ1-3; D gene ambiguous. The CDR3 contains 12 residues. Trimming removed 6 bases from V and 14 bases from J, with 17 bases in between. Germline V gene lookup returns CDR1 KGHSH and CDR2 LQKENI. The CDR3 loop is CASSPSAKSLYF. The DNA for the CDR3 is TGTGCCAGCTCCCCGTCCGCGAAGTCCCTATATTTT.

This clone appeared once. The chain is built from TRBV27 and TRBJ1-6; TRBD1 agrees at 7 bases. The V gene end was trimmed by 8 bases and the J gene end by 7 bases; junction bases not matched to a gene: 17. Per the germline V gene, CDR1 is MNHEY and CDR2 is SMNVEV (reference sequence). The CDR3 loop spans 17 amino acids. The CDR3 protein is CASRPDRAKKTNSPLHF. DNA of the CDR3: TGTGCCAGCCGACCCGACAGGGCCAAAAAAACGAATTCACCCCTCCACTTT.

This clone was picked up a small number of times. The chain is built from TRBV7-6 and TRBJ1-2; tentative D call: TRBD1 (5 bases). Germline V gives CDR1 SGHVS, CDR2 FNYEAQ. This CDR3 region has 13 residues. Trimming cost V 4 bases and J 5 bases, with 11 bases left between them. CDR3 sequence (DNA): TGTGCCAGCAGCTCCCGGGGACTATATGGCTACACCTTC. Its protein product is CASSSRGLYGYTF.

The V call is TRBV6-2 or TRBV6-3, the J call TRBJ2-2; TRBD2 aligns across 10 bases. Trimming removed 2 bases from V and 5 bases from J; junction bases left unmatched: 2. Per germline, CDR1 MNHEY and CDR2 SVGEGT. The CDR3 runs 15 residues. In nucleotides, the CDR3 is TGTGCCAGCAGTTACCTAGCGGGAGTTACCGGGGAGCTGTTTTTT. The encoded protein is CASSYLAGVTGELFF.

CDR3 in amino acids: CASSDRPAGSYNEQFF. CDR3 nucleotides: TGTGCCAGCAGTGATCGACCCGCAGGCTCCTACAATGAGCAGTTCTTC. The genes are TRBV6-1 and TRBJ2-1; D unclear. Trimming shortened V by 3 bases and J by 0 bases, and 12 bases separated the two germline ends. The germline CDR1 and CDR2 sequences are MNHNS and SASEGT. This CDR3 region has 16 residues.